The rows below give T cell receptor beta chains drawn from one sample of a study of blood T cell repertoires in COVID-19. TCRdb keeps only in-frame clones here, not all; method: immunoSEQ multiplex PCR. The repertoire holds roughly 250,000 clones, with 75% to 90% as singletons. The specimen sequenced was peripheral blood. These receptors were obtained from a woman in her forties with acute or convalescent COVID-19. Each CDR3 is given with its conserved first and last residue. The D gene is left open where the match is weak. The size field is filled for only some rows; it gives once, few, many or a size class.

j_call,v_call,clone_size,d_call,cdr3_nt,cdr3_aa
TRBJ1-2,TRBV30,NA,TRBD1,TGTGCCTGGTCCCCAGGGGGGACTGTCCTCACCTATGGCTACACCTTC,CAWSPGGTVLTYGYTF
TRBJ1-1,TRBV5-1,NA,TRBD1,TGCGCCAGCCACAGGGGCTGGCGAGACACTGAAGCTTTCTTT,CASHRGWRDTEAFF
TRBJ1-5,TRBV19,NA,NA,TGTGCCAGTAGTGACGGGACTGCCTATCAGCCCCAGCATTTT,CASSDGTAYQPQHF
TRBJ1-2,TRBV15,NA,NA,TGTGCCACCAGCAGGTCCAGGTCCGACTATGGCTACACCTTC,CATSRSRSDYGYTF
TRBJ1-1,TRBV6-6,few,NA,TGTGCCAGCAGTTACTCCCTTCCAGGCACTGAAGCTTTCTTT,CASSYSLPGTEAFF
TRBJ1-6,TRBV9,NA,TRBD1,TGTGCCAGCAGCCCGGGGACAGGGGCCCTACATAATTCACCCCTCCACTTT,CASSPGTGALHNSPLHF
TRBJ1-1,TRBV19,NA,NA,TGTGCCAGTCTGCCAGGGTATCCTACGAACACTGAAGCTTTCTTT,CASLPGYPTNTEAFF
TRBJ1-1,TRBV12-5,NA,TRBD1,TGTGCTAGTGGTTTGGCCCCGGGACAGGCTGAAGCTTTCTTT,CASGLAPGQAEAFF
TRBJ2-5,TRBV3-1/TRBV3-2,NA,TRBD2,TGTGCCAGCAGCCAAGGGACTAGCTCAAAGACCCAGTACTTC,CASSQGTSSKTQYF
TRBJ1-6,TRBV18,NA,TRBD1,TGTGCCAGCTCACCTGGGACAGAGCCTTCACCCCTCCACTTT,CASSPGTEPSPLHF
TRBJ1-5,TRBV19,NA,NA,TGTGCCAGTAGTATAGATGGGGGGGGCTCTCAGCCCCAGCATTTT,CASSIDGGGSQPQHF
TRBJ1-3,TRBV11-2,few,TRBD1,TGTGCCAGCAGCCCACAAAGAACAGGGGTGAGAAACACCATATATTTT,CASSPQRTGVRNTIYF
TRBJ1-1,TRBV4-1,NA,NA,TGCGCCAGCAGCCGGGGACTGCCCGGAGAGGGGAACACTGAAGCTTTCTTT,CASSRGLPGEGNTEAFF
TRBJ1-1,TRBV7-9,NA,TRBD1,TGTGCCAGCACCTTCCCTTCTACAGGGGTGAACACTGAAGCTTTCTTT,CASTFPSTGVNTEAFF
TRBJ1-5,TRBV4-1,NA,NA,TGCGCCAGCAGCCAAGTTAATCTTGGAGTTTCCGGCAATCAGCCCCAGCATTTT,CASSQVNLGVSGNQPQHF
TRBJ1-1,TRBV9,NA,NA,TGTGCCAGCAGCCCACTTGGCTCAAGGGGTGAAGCTTTCTTT,CASSPLGSRGEAFF
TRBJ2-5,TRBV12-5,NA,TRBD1,TGTGCTAGTGGTACATGGGACAGCCAAGAGACCCAGTACTTC,CASGTWDSQETQYF
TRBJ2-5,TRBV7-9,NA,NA,TGTGCCAGCAGCCCTCGATCGACAGGCGGCCTCCAAGAGACCCAGTACTTC,CASSPRSTGGLQETQYF
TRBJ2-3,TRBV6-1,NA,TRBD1,TGTGCCAGCAGCTATGGGACAGGGGGAAGAGATACGCAGTATTTT,CASSYGTGGRDTQYF
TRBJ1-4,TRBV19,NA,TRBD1,TGTGCCAGTTGGTCGGGACAGGGTAATGAAAAACTGTTTTTT,CASWSGQGNEKLFF
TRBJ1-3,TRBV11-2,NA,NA,TGTGCCAGCAGCCCAGGGGTGGCCACCATATATTTT,CASSPGVATIYF
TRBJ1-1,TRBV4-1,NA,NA,TGCGCCAGCAGCCAAGAGAATCGGGTTCACACTGAAGCTTTCTTT,CASSQENRVHTEAFF
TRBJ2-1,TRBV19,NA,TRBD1,TGTGCCACCCGGGACAGGGGCCTCGGTGAGCAGTTCTTC,CATRDRGLGEQFF
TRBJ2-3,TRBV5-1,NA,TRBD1,TGCGCCAGCAGCTTGAAAAGAACAGGGGGCACAGATACGCAGTATTTT,CASSLKRTGGTDTQYF
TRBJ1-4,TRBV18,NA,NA,TGTGCCAGCTCACCCGAGAATGAAAAACTGTTTTTT,CASSPENEKLFF
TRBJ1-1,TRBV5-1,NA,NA,TGCGCCAGCAGCCCTGGACACCCGAACACTGAAGCTTTCTTT,CASSPGHPNTEAFF
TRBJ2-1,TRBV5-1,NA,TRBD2,TGCGCCAGCAGCTTTTCCCCTATGGTAGCGGGGGGCTTTAGCTCCTACAATGAGCAGTTCTTC,CASSFSPMVAGGFSSYNEQFF